This T cell receptor (beta chain) comes out of a study of shared clonotypes between healthy human individuals. Study-wide background: Each donor contributed plates that comprised three CD4 naive, three CD4 memory, two CD8 naive and one CD8 memory.

Each subset's genomic DNA was shared equally among a number of immunoSEQ plates. Only in-frame clones appear in the TCRdb table, and some are missing; sequencing was by immunoSEQ multiplex PCR. The data show roughly 1,800,000 clones, with about 95% seen just once and 1% to 1.5% held by the top ten. CD8 cells classed as naive were CD45RO-negative and positively selected for CCR7, excluding terminally differentiated effector memory CD45RA+ cells. Donation came from healthy HIV-negative adults that had no recent acute infections or vaccinations. From germline, CDR1 is MGHRA and CDR2 YSYEKL. V lost 8 bases and J lost 10, with 14 bases in between. The CDR3 contains 11 residues.

The sample was naive CD8+ T cells sorted from blood. This chain connects TRBV4-1 to TRBJ1-1; unclear D gene. The sequence came from a man in his late teens or twenties in good health. The CDR3 spells CASGKRRRAFF. CDR3 in DNA: TGCGCCAGCGGAAAGAGGCGGAGAGCTTTCTTT.